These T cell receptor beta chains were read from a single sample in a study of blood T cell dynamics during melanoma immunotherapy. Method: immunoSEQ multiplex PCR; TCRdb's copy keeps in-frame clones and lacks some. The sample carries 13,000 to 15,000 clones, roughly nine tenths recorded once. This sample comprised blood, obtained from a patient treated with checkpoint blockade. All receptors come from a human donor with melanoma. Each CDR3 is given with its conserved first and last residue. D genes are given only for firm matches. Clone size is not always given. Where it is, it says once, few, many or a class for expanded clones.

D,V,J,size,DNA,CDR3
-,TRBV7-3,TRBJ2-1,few,TGTGCCAGCAGCCCCTTCGGTAGCGGCCTTGACAATGAGCAGTTCTTC,CASSPFGSGLDNEQFF
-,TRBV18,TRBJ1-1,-,TGTGCCAGCTCACCACCAGCGAACACTGAAGCTTTCTTT,CASSPPANTEAFF
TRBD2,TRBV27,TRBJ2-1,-,TGTGCCAGCAGTTTATCCAGCGGGAGGGTGAGTGAGCAGTTCTTC,CASSLSSGRVSEQFF
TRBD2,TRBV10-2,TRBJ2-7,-,TGCGCCAGCGCCGCGGGGGGGGCCGAGCAGTACTTC,CASAAGGAEQYF
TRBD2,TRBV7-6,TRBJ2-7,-,TGTGCCAGCAGCTTAAGGGCTAGCGGAGTCTACGAGCAGTACTTC,CASSLRASGVYEQYF
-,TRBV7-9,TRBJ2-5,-,TGTGCCAGCAGCCGCCTGGGACTTGGGGGCGAGACCCAGTACTTC,CASSRLGLGGETQYF
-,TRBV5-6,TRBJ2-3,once,TGTGCCAGCAGCTTGGATTGGAACACAGATACGCAGTATTTT,CASSLDWNTDTQYF
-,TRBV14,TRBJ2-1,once,TGTGCCAGCAGCCAAATTGACAACGCCCCGGGGCAGAATGAGCAGTTCTTC,CASSQIDNAPGQNEQFF
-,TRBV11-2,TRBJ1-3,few,TGTGCCAGCAGTGGAGGGGGAAACACCATATATTTT,CASSGGGNTIYF
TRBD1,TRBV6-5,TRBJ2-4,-,TGTGCCAGCAGTCCCGGGACAGCTAAAAACATTCAGTACTTC,CASSPGTAKNIQYF
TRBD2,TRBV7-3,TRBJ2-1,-,TGTGCCAGCAGCTCATTACCGGGACTAGCGGACTACAATGAGCAGTTCTTC,CASSSLPGLADYNEQFF
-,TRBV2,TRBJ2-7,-,TGTGCCAGCAGTTGGGACTACGAGCAGTACTTC,CASSWDYEQYF
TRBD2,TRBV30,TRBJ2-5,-,TGTGCCTGGACGCTTACTAGCGGGAGGCAGTACTTC,CAWTLTSGRQYF
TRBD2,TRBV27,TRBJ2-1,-,TGTGCCAGCACCGGCGCGCGTCTAGCGGGGGCCCACAATGAGCAGTTCTTC,CASTGARLAGAHNEQFF
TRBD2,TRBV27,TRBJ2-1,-,TGTGCCAGCGGGAGGCTAGCGGGGGTCCAGTTCTTC,CASGRLAGVQFF
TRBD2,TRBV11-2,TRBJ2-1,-,TGTGCCAGCAGCCCCCTACTAGCGGGGGGGCCAGGAAATGAGCAGTTCTTC,CASSPLLAGGPGNEQFF
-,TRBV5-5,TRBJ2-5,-,TGTGCCAGCAGCCCCGTCTTGTACGAGACCCAGTACTTC,CASSPVLYETQYF
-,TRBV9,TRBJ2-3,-,TGTGCCAGCAGCACCCGCCCTACATCTAGCACAGATACGCAGTATTTT,CASSTRPTSSTDTQYF
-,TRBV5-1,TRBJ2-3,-,TGCGCCAGCAGCTGGGGGGAACGTCCTAGCACAGATACGCAGTATTTT,CASSWGERPSTDTQYF
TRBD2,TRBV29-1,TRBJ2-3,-,TGCAGCGCTGTAGCGGGACTCGCGGATACGCAGTATTTT,CSAVAGLADTQYF
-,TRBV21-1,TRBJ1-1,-,TGTGCCAGCAGCAAAGGCTCGGTGAACACTGAAGCTTTCTTT,CASSKGSVNTEAFF
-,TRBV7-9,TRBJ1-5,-,TGTGCCAGCAGCTTAGTGGCAGATCAGCCCCAGCATTTT,CASSLVADQPQHF
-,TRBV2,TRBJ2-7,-,TGTGCCCATCCTCGCGGCGGAGGTTACGAGCAGTACTTC,CAHPRGGGYEQYF
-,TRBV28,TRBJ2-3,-,TGTGCCAGCAGCTCCAATAGGCGCACAGATACGCAGTATTTT,CASSSNRRTDTQYF
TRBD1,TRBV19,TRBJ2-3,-,TGTGCCAGTAGCCTAGATGGACAGGGTCTAGGCACAGATACGCAGTATTTT,CASSLDGQGLGTDTQYF
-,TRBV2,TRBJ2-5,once,TGTGCCAGCACCGGACAGACCTACCAAGAGACCCAGTACTTC,CASTGQTYQETQYF
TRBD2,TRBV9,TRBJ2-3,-,TGTGCCAGCAGCGTAGGACTAGCGGGGAACACAGATACGCAGTATTTT,CASSVGLAGNTDTQYF
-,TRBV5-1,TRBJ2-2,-,TGCGCCAGCAGCTTGGGAACAGCCCCGGTCACCGGGGAGCTGTTTTTT,CASSLGTAPVTGELFF
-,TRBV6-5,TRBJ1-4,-,TGTGCCAGCAGTTACTCGACGGGGGAAAAACTGTTTTTT,CASSYSTGEKLFF
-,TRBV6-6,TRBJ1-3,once,TGTGCCAGCAGTTACGGGGGGCCCCCTGGAAACACCATATATTTT,CASSYGGPPGNTIYF
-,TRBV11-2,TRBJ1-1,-,TGTGCCAGCAGCCCGACCGGGGGCTCGGGCACTGAAGCTTTCTTT,CASSPTGGSGTEAFF
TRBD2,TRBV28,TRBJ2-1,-,TGTGCCAGCAGTCCGGGAGGACGCTCCTACAATGAGCAGTTCTTC,CASSPGGRSYNEQFF
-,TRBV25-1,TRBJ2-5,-,TGTGCCAGCAGTGACCCTCGGAGGGGAGAGGGAGAGACCCAGTACTTC,CASSDPRRGEGETQYF
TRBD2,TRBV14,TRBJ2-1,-,TGTGCCAGCAGCCAAGTCGGGAGGGCCTACAATGAGCAGTTCTTC,CASSQVGRAYNEQFF
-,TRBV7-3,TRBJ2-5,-,TGTGCCAGCAGCTTAACGCCCCAAGGGGAGACCCAGTACTTC,CASSLTPQGETQYF
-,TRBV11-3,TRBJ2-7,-,TGTGCCAGCTCAGGCCGAAGCTCCTACGAGCAGTACTTC,CASSGRSSYEQYF
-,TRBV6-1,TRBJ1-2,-,TGTGCCAGCAGTGAATGGAGTGGCAGATGGGACTATGGCTACACCTTC,CASSEWSGRWDYGYTF
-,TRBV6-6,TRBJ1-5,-,TGTGCCAGCACCGTAGATTGGGGAAGCAATCAGCCCCAGCATTTT,CASTVDWGSNQPQHF
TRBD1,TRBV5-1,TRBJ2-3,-,TGCGCCAGCAGCTTGGAGGGGACAGGCCATAGCACAGATACGCAGTATTTT,CASSLEGTGHSTDTQYF
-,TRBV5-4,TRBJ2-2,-,TGTGCCAGCAGCTTGGGGGGAAGGACCGGGGAGCTGTTTTTT,CASSLGGRTGELFF
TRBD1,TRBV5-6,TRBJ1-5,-,TGTGCCAGCAGCTTACGAGGGACAGGGGGTAGCAATCAGCCCCAGCATTTT,CASSLRGTGGSNQPQHF
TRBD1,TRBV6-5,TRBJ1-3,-,TGTGCCAGCAGTTCCAACAGGGGACCTGGAAACACCATATATTTT,CASSSNRGPGNTIYF
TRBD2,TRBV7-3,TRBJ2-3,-,TGTGCGAGTGGCGGGGGGACTTCGACTAGCACAGATACGCAGTATTTT,CASGGGTSTSTDTQYF
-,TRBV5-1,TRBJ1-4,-,TGCGCCAGCAGCCGTCGGGGGGAAAAACTGTTTTTT,CASSRRGEKLFF
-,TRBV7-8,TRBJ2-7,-,TGTGCCAGCAGACCAAACGAACGGGGCCCTTCCTACGAGCAGTACTTC,CASRPNERGPSYEQYF
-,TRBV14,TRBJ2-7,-,TGTGCCAGCAGCCGAGCTGCTCTCGGGACAACTTTC,CASSRAALGTTF
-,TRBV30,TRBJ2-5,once,TGTGCCTGGAGTCGGGGTAGGCAAGAGACCCAGTACTTC,CAWSRGRQETQYF
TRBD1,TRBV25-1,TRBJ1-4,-,TGTGCGACTAAGGGACAGACTAATGAAAAACTGTTTTTT,CATKGQTNEKLFF
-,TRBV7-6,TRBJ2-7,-,TGTGCCAGTGCAGCAAGGGCAGGGACCTACGAGCAGTACTTC,CASAARAGTYEQYF
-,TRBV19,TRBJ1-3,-,TGTGCCAGTAAAACGACCTCTTCTGGAAACACCATATATTTT,CASKTTSSGNTIYF
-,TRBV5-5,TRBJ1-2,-,TGTGCCAGCACCCGGACGGGGGACTATGGCTACACCTTC,CASTRTGDYGYTF
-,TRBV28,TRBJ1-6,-,TGTGCCAGCAGTTTCATCGCGGGCCTAAATTCACCCCTCCACTTT,CASSFIAGLNSPLHF